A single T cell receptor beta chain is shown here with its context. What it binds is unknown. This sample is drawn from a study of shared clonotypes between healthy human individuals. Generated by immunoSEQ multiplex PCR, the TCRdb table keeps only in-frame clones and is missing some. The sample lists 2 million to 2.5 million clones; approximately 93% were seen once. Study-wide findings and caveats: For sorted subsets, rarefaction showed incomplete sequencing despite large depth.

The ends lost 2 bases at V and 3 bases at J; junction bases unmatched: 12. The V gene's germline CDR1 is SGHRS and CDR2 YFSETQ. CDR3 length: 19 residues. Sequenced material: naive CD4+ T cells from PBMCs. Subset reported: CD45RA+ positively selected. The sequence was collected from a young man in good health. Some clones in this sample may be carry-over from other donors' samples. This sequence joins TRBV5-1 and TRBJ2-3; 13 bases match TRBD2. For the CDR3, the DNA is TGCGCCAGCAGCTTAGGACTAGCGGGAGAGGGGCAAGGGACAGATACGCAGTATTTT. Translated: CASSLGLAGEGQGTDTQYF.